This T cell receptor beta chain was retrieved from a study of cytomegalovirus exposure and HLA in healthy donors. As concerns this clone: What it binds is not known.

The CDR3 extends over 15 amino acids. Germline loops: CDR1 KGHSH, CDR2 LQKENI. Trimming removed 3 bases from V and 0 bases from J, with 10 bases in between. General study points: Sequencing likely produced, as an artifact, a cluster of highly shared sequence variants. A later analysis linked a missense variant in DCLRE1C to the trimming of TCR beta V and J genes. Most of the TCR beta V segments (in an earlier analysis) were productive either about 87% or about 30% of the time.

With 60 Vbeta and 13 Jbeta primers, the PCR was carried out. Method: immunoSEQ multiplex PCR; TCRdb's copy keeps in-frame clones and lacks some. Of about 82,000 clones in the sample, around 90% were seen once. The chain couples TRBV18 to TRBJ2-3, with a possible D match to TRBD2 (5 bases). What was sequenced was PBMCs. The sequence derives from a man aged 18 to 30 in good health and CMV-seronegative. In DNA, the CDR3 is TGTGCCAGCTCACCGCGGGTTTCTAGCACAGATACGCAGTATTTT. Its protein is CASSPRVSSTDTQYF. Full variable domain (remainder filled in from reference TRBV18 and TRBJ2-3): NAGVMQNPRHLVRRRGQEARLRCSPMKGHSHVYWYRQLPEEGLKFMVYLQKENIIDESGMPKERFSAEFPKEGPSILRIQQVVRGDSAAYFCASSPRVSSTDTQYFGPGTRLTVL.